The entry that follows covers one T cell receptor beta chain sequence. This clonotype was counted ten times or more. Its binding antigen is unknown. Per-nucleotide qualities are absent, and no much larger clonotype sits a single base away. V was cut back by 4 bases and J by 6 bases, leaving a gap of 9 bases between them. CDR1 and CDR2 are drawn from the germline V gene: SGHAT, FQNNGV. From the cysteine through the phenylalanine, the CDR3 covers 12 amino acids. CDR3 DNA only is kept here, 36 bases in frame from base 1. The record originates from a study of human T cells and chemical hapten exposure (dated by TCRdb to 2020 to 2022). For the wider study: For sensitization, 2% DPC in acetone was applied to a roughly 2 cm by roughly 2 cm area of upper inner arm skin. The patient cohort, mostly female, included alopecia areata with under or over 50% scalp involvement, alopecia totalis and alopecia universalis. In alopecia patients, the study followed how the peripheral blood TCR repertoire changed in vivo over primary and secondary sensitization to diphenylcyclopropenone (DPC), a hapten. Patient blood was sampled pre-sensitization (week 0) and at 2, 6 and about 24 weeks after DPC sensitization. Libraries were pooled for sequencing, and variation in per-sample TCR yields was attributed mainly to small differences in library volumes within the pool. Blood for TCR sequencing was provided by twenty-nine alopecia patients at one to four time points (pre-sensitization, 2, 6 and 24 weeks). Throughout the study period of roughly 24 weeks, patients also received therapeutic DPC doses to the scalp every week. Patch testing was done on the upper back using Finn chambers containing 0.01% DPC, and results were scored after 6 days according to International Contact Dermatitis Research Group standards.

What the time point label conveys for this sample: pre-sensitization, week 0. The treatment or condition label of this sample denotes: therapeutic diphenylcyclopropenone sensitization with weekly scalp DPC. At every patch-test visit, the blood draw took place before the patch test was put on. To be eligible, patients had to be aged 18 to 70, diagnosed with alopecia and judged suitable for DPC therapy, while pregnant patients were excluded. Total RNA was extracted from unfractionated whole blood that had been collected in Tempus Blood RNA tubes. To prepare the library, RACE was applied. Data came from a NextSeq 500. During library preparation, unique molecular identifiers were attached to individual cDNA molecules so that TCRs could be counted in a quantitative, reproducible way. From each blood RNA sample, both TCR alpha and TCR beta chains were sequenced. As for the original processing: A median of about 89,000 TCRs per sample was observed, with a range of 23,224 to 690,600. V, J and CDR3 annotation of the TCR reads was performed with the Decombinator software suite. For the PS versus PT1 abundance plots, all samples were subsampled to the same number of TCRs (28,000). Expanded TCRs were defined as absent before sensitization and observed at least eight times at the 2-week time point. Starting from the raw public reads, TCRdb applied fastp trimming at Q25, assembled clones with MiXCR and retained in-frame beta chains. A single entry per CDR3 protein holds the most common genes and DNA from its merged rows. The V and J calls shown here were made by TCRdb, not taken from the authors' results. The sample contains around 350,000 distinct CDR3 sequences, roughly 6% of them found a single time. The top ten clones comprise roughly 8.2% of the sample.

Summary of the overall study and its limitations: Expanded TCRs formed significantly more large CDR3 similarity clusters than pre-sensitization or healthy control sets, consistent with antigen-driven responses. After repeated subsampling, changes were observed in the strength of the expansion versus patch-test correlation and in the threshold at which the correlation became significant. Because all patients had alopecia, a presumed autoimmune disease, the immune response of the patients might differ from that of healthy individuals. A positive correlation was found between the number of PT1 expanded TCRs and patch test score, with significance reached at thresholds 8, 16 and 32 but not 4. DPC sensitization did not change the number of TCRs with a frequency above 1 in 1000, and there was no evidence of changes in global repertoire structure.

Sequencing used whole blood, obtained in connection with sensitization to the hapten diphenylcyclopropenone (DPC). This receptor was identified in a woman aged 18 to 35 with alopecia areata. Some clones in this sample may be carry-over from other donors' samples. The chain uses TRBV11-2 and TRBJ1-1; the D gene cannot be resolved reliably. The CDR3 loop reads CASSSSTPEAFF. The DNA sequence reads TGTGCCAGCAGCTCAAGTACCCCTGAAGCTTTCTTT.